A selection of T cell receptor beta chains follows, all from one sample in a study of chemoradiotherapy in HPV16-positive cancers. The protocol was immunoSEQ multiplex PCR, while the TCRdb copy is restricted to in-frame clones and leaves out a portion. The sample includes fewer than 35,000 clones, 93% seen only once; the top ten take 15% to 20%. This sample comprised blood, obtained from a patient who underwent chemoradiotherapy. The receptors were gathered from a human donor with HPV-associated anogenital cancer. CDR3s include the opening cysteine and the closing phenylalanine or tryptophan. A D gene is named only where the DNA matches it firmly. Size is stated for part of the rows, as once, few or many counts, or as a class when the clone is expanded.

clone size	V gene	J gene	D gene	CDR3 DNA	CDR3 protein
NA	TRBV2	TRBJ2-2	NA	TGTGCCAGCAATGGACAGTCCGGGGAGCTGTTTTTT	CASNGQSGELFF
NA	TRBV2	TRBJ2-7	NA	TGTGCCTCCCTTTTGGAGAAACGCTCCTACGAGCAGTACTTC	CASLLEKRSYEQYF
NA	TRBV7-9	TRBJ2-1	NA	TGTGCCAGCAGCCAACTTTACAATGAGCAGTTCTTC	CASSQLYNEQFF
once	TRBV15	TRBJ2-7	NA	TGTGCCACCAGCAGAGAAGAGGGGTCAGGGAAGTTTTACGAGCAGTACTTC	CATSREEGSGKFYEQYF
NA	TRBV6-6	TRBJ1-4	NA	TGTGCCGGAGGTCGCACGACTAATGAAAAACTGTTTTTT	CAGGRTTNEKLFF
NA	TRBV7-2	TRBJ2-1	NA	TGTGCCAGCAGCTGGCCCCCGGGAGCATCACGCAATGAGCAGTTCTTC	CASSWPPGASRNEQFF
few	TRBV18	TRBJ1-1	TRBD1	TGTGCCAGCTCGCAGGGGGAGAACACTGAAGCTTTCTTT	CASSQGENTEAFF
NA	TRBV29-1	TRBJ1-3	NA	TGCAGCGTTGAAGACCCCGGGGCTGGAAACACCATATATTTT	CSVEDPGAGNTIYF
NA	TRBV4-2	TRBJ2-3	TRBD1	TGTGCCAGCAGCCAAAGGACAGGGGGCGCCGATACGCAGTATTTT	CASSQRTGGADTQYF
NA	TRBV5-4	TRBJ2-2	NA	TGTGCCAGCCTTCCGTCCAACGGTAACACCGGGGAGCTGTTTTTT	CASLPSNGNTGELFF
once	TRBV11-2	TRBJ2-1	TRBD2	TGTGCCAGCAGCCCGAAGGGGACTAGCGCAAATTACAATGAGCAGTTCTTC	CASSPKGTSANYNEQFF
NA	TRBV19	TRBJ2-7	NA	TGTGCCAGTAGTATCGGCCGCTCCTACGAGCAGTACTTC	CASSIGRSYEQYF
NA	TRBV4-3	TRBJ2-4	NA	TGCGCCAGCAGCCAAGGGGGGGGCTGGGGTGTCAAAAACATTCAGTACTTC	CASSQGGGWGVKNIQYF
NA	TRBV28	TRBJ1-2	NA	TGTGCCAGCAGTTTATTCAGGAACAGAGCTAACTATGGCTACACCTTC	CASSLFRNRANYGYTF
NA	TRBV5-1	TRBJ2-7	NA	TGCGCCAGCAGCCGGGACGGATACGAGCAGTACTTC	CASSRDGYEQYF
NA	TRBV2	TRBJ2-5	NA	TGTGCCAGCAGTGAAAGGGCCAGGGAGGAGACCCAGTACTTC	CASSERAREETQYF